A single sample is the source of the 25 T cell receptor beta chains below, sequenced in a study of T cell clonality in common variable immunodeficiency (dated by TCRdb to 2014 to 2015). Libraries were constructed by the immunoSEQ multiplex PCR assay. TCRdb limited this immuneACCESS table to in-frame rearrangements with V and J called. A share of clones is missing; checked studies link under half to unresolved V genes, and the rest is unexplained. For this sample, roughly 40,000 clones are listed, none of them singletons. Over 1.1% of the sample lies in the top ten. Specimen: peripheral blood mononuclear cells. The origin of the receptors is a person between 18 and 75 years old in good health.

This clone occurred a few times. Coverage ceases 3 residues before the CDR3 finishes, and the germline J gene fills in the end. The rearrangement uses TRBV2 and TRBJ2-7, with TRBD2 matching over 11 bases. Trimming took 6 bases from V and 4 from J; bases not matched to a gene: 8. Germline V gene lookup returns CDR1 SNHLY and CDR2 FYNNEI. The CDR3 covers 15 residues. The CDR3 loop is CASSPRLAGRYEQYF. CDR3 bases read: TGTGCCAGCAGCCCGAGACTAGCGGGAAGGTACGAG.

This clone showed up many times. The sequence runs out 3 residues before the end of the CDR3; the remainder is reconstructed from the germline J gene. V gene TRBV5-1 combines with J gene TRBJ2-3, with TRBD1 as a possible D gene (6 bases). V gave up 3 bases and J gave up 1 base, with 15 bases separating them. CDR1 SGHRS and CDR2 YFSETQ come from the germline V gene. The CDR3 extends over 16 amino acids. CDR3 region: CASSSGLDSRTDTQYF. CDR3 DNA, as far as it was read: TGCGCCAGCAGCTCCGGTTTGGACAGCCGCACAGATACG. Complete variable domain (other parts from reference TRBV5-1 and TRBJ2-3): KAGVTQTPRYLIKTRGQQVTLSCSPISGHRSVSWYQQTPGQGLQFLFEYFSETQRNKGNFPGRFSGRQFSNSRSEMNVSTLELGDSALYLCASSSGLDSRTDTQYFGPGTRLTVL.

This clone was picked up a small number of times. Read sequence stops 3 residues before the CDR3 end, and the germline J gene provides the missing end. This chain links TRBV19 with TRBJ1-1, with TRBD1 identical over 9 bases. The length of the CDR3 is 16 residues. V lost 10 bases to trimming and J lost 2 bases; unmatched junction nucleotides: 14. Per the germline V gene, CDR1 is LNHDA and CDR2 is SQIVND (reference sequence). Incomplete CDR3 DNA: TGTGCCACCACAGCGGGACAGGGCCTTAGAAACACTGAA. Its translation is CATTAGQGLRNTE. The whole CDR3 region reads CATTAGQGLRNTEAFF. The full variable domain, rest sourced from reference TRBV19 and TRBJ1-1, is DGGITQSPKYLFRKEGQNVTLSCEQNLNHDAMYWYRQDPGQGLRLIYYSQIVNDFQKGDIAEGYSVSREKKESFPLTVTSAQKNPTAFYLCATTAGQGLRNTEAFFGQGTRLTVV.

In this sample, this clone turned up many times. The sequence runs out 3 residues before the end of the CDR3; the remainder is reconstructed from the germline J gene. The chain combines TRBV20-1 with TRBJ2-5; D is unclear. Germline-derived CDR1 and CDR2 are DFQATT and SNEGSKA (reference sequence). Trimming left V 3 bases short and J 3 bases short, with 5 bases between. The CDR3 length is 11 residues. CDR3 loop: CSASPEETQYF. The sequenced part of the CDR3 DNA is TGCAGTGCTAGTCCTGAAGAGACC.

In its sample, this clone was seen many times. The read is 3 residues too short to cover the CDR3 end, so that end is filled in from the germline J gene. The V call is TRBV20-1, the J call TRBJ2-1; 16 bases map to TRBD2. The CDR3 runs to 15 residues. Germline lookup yields CDR1 DFQATT and CDR2 SNEGSKA (reference sequence). V trimming: 6 bases; J trimming: 5 bases; junction bases outside the gene matches: 4. CDR3 DNA (partial): TGCAGTGCGGGACTAGCGGGAGGGAAGGACAATGAG. Translating it yields CSAGLAGGKDNE. The whole CDR3 region reads CSAGLAGGKDNEQFF.

This clone came up a few times. The CDR3 extends 3 residues past the end of the read, so its final part is completed from the germline J gene. The chain joins TRBV30 to TRBJ1-2; D remains unclear. Germline-derived CDR1 and CDR2 are GTSNPN and SVGIG (reference sequence). The CDR3 runs to 18 residues. The CDR3 bases that were read are TGTGCCTGGAGCTCTAGACTAGCGGGAGGGCCTATTGGCTACGAC. This sequence encodes CAWSSRLAGGPIGYD. The whole CDR3 protein reads CAWSSRLAGGPIGYDYTF.

The table lists this clone with many counts. Coverage ceases 3 residues before the CDR3 finishes, and the germline J gene fills in the end. The V and J genes are TRBV30 and TRBJ2-1; D may be TRBD2 (6 bases). V lost 1 base and J lost 5, with 21 bases in between. CDR3 size: 17 residues. CDR1 and CDR2 (germline): GTSNPN, SVGIG (reference sequence). CDR3 residues: CAWSELSTRRDHNEQFF. The covered CDR3 bases are TGTGCCTGGAGTGAATTGTCGACTAGGAGGGATCACAATGAG.

This clone occurred many times. The read terminates 3 residues before the CDR3 end, so the remaining end is supplied by the germline J gene. The chain joins TRBV10-3 to TRBJ1-2; TRBD1 might be the D (6 bases). Germline V gives CDR1 ENHRY, CDR2 SYGVKD. The CDR3 extends over 16 amino acids. The sequenced part of the CDR3 DNA is TGTGCCATCAGAGGGACAACCGCAGGCCTTCCCTACGAC. Translating it yields CAIRGTTAGLPYD. The whole CDR3 sequence is CAIRGTTAGLPYDYTF.

This clone was detected many times. The CDR3 end lies 3 residues beyond the end of the read and is filled in from the germline J gene. The J gene is TRBJ1-4, the V gene TRBV2, with D perhaps matching TRBD1 (5 bases). Germline V CDR1 and CDR2: SNHLY, FYNNEI. V lost 6 bases, J lost 8 bases, and 19 bases lay in between. There are 15 residues in the CDR3. The CDR3 spells CASRTLGPQPEKLFF. The covered CDR3 bases are TGTGCCAGCAGGACCTTGGGGCCCCAGCCGGAAAAA.

There are many counts of this clone. The observed sequence ends 3 residues before the CDR3 terminus, with the missing tail filled in from the germline J gene. The rearrangement joins TRBV20-1 to TRBJ1-5; D is undetermined. Germline CDR1 and CDR2: DFQATT and SNEGSKA (reference sequence). The V gene lost 7 bases and the J gene lost 0 bases, with 10 bases spanning the gap. The CDR3 covers 13 residues. The chain's CDR3 is CSVQTGSNQPQHF. The CDR3 DNA, read in part, is TGCAGTGTCCAGACGGGTAGCAATCAGCCC.

This clone has at least ten counts. The CDR3 end is not reached by the read, which stops 3 residues before it; the germline J gene fills it in. The chain couples TRBV18 to TRBJ1-1, with no clear D. Germline V gives CDR1 KGHSH, CDR2 LQKENI. The CDR3 contains 13 residues. The covered CDR3 bases are TGTGCCAGCTCACCTTCGCGGTACGGAGAA. Translation gives CASSPSRYGE. The whole CDR3 protein is CASSPSRYGEAFF. The whole variable domain, remainder taken from reference TRBV18 and TRBJ1-1, is NAGVMQNPRHLVRRRGQEARLRCSPMKGHSHVYWYRQLPEEGLKFMVYLQKENIIDESGMPKERFSAEFPKEGPSILRIQQVVRGDSAAYFCASSPSRYGEAFFGQGTRLTVV.

About this clone itself: The CDR3 end lies 3 residues beyond the end of the read and is filled in from the germline J gene. The rearrangement links TRBV19 to TRBJ1-2, with a tentative D call TRBD1 (5 bases). The CDR3 has 14 amino acids. The germline V gene encodes CDR1 LNHDA and CDR2 SQIVND (reference sequence). The DNA read from the CDR3 is TGTGCCAGTAGTATAGATCCGAGGGGTTACGAC. Translating it yields CASSIDPRGYD. The entire CDR3 sequence reads CASSIDPRGYDYTF.

The sample holds many counts of this clone. Coverage ceases 3 residues before the CDR3 finishes, and the germline J gene fills in the end. The chain combines TRBV28 with TRBJ2-7; D perhaps matches TRBD1 (5 bases). Trimming left V 3 bases short and J 2 bases short, with 17 bases between. Germline V gene sequence: CDR1 MDHEN, CDR2 SYDVKM. The CDR3 totals 16 residues. The CDR3 bases that were read are TGTGCCAGCAGTTTTGGGGCAGGGTGGGATACCTACGAG. It translates to CASSFGAGWDTYE. The whole CDR3 sequence reads CASSFGAGWDTYEQYF.

This clone was seen ten or more times. With the read ending 3 residues before the CDR3 end, the germline J gene is used to fill in that end. The chain combines TRBV5-1 with TRBJ2-7; weak D call: TRBD1 (6 bases). The germline CDR1 and CDR2 sequences are SGHRS and YFSETQ. Trimming removed 5 bases from V and 3 bases from J, with 15 bases in between. CDR3 length: 14 amino acids. The DNA read from the CDR3 is TGCGCCAGCAGGAAGACAGGAAAGATCTACGAG. Translation: CASRKTGKIYE. The entire CDR3 sequence reads CASRKTGKIYEQYF.

Only a few counts were recorded for this clone. A much larger clone lies a single base off, so this may be a read error. The DNA read from the CDR3 is TGTGCCAGTAGTATCGCCAGGCTGGGGGAG. Protein product: CASSIARLGE. From start to end, the CDR3 is CASSIARLGELFF. This sequence joins TRBV19 and TRBJ2-2; D is undetermined. The observed sequence ends 3 residues before the CDR3 terminus, with the missing tail filled in from the germline J gene. V gave up 3 bases and J gave up 8 bases, with 10 bases separating them. The CDR3 runs 13 residues. Germline V gene lookup returns CDR1 LNHDA and CDR2 SQIVND (reference sequence). The variable domain in full, completed from reference TRBV19 and TRBJ2-2, reads DGGITQSPKYLFRKEGQNVTLSCEQNLNHDAMYWYRQDPGQGLRLIYYSQIVNDFQKGDIAEGYSVSREKKESFPLTVTSAQKNPTAFYLCASSIARLGELFFGEGSRLTVL.

This clone was seen many times. The read gets to within 3 residues of the CDR3 end, and the germline J gene fills in the rest. The gene calls are TRBV11-2 and TRBJ2-3; D uncertain. V was clipped by 7 bases and J by 3 bases, with 11 bases between them. Germline CDR1 reads SGHAT; CDR2 reads FQNNGV. The CDR3 length is 13 residues. The sequenced CDR3 bases are TGTGCCAGCATCAAGCTAGGTACAGATACG. The encoded protein is CASIKLGTDT. The CDR3 in its entirety is CASIKLGTDTQYF.

As regards this clone: The read ends 3 residues early relative to the CDR3; the germline J gene fills the gap. The gene calls are TRBV19 and TRBJ1-2; weak D call: TRBD1 (5 bases). Germline assignment: CDR1 LNHDA and CDR2 SQIVND (reference sequence). This CDR3 has 14 amino acids. The CDR3: CASSIGVRQYDYTF. Partial CDR3 DNA: TGTGCCAGTAGTATTGGGGTGAGACAGTACGAC.

Ten or more counts support this clone. The read ends 3 residues shy of where the CDR3 ends; the end is completed using the germline J gene. The chain joins TRBV18 to TRBJ2-3, with D tentatively TRBD2 (6 bases). CDR1 is KGHSH and CDR2 is LQKENI in the germline V gene. V was clipped by 4 bases and J by 6 bases, with 17 bases between them. This CDR3 is 15 amino acids long. The CDR3 spells CASSQRLEWGDTQYF. The part of the CDR3 DNA that was read is TGTGCCAGCTCACAACGACTAGAATGGGGGGATACG.

This clone was seen many times. The read is 3 residues too short to cover the CDR3 end, so that end is filled in from the germline J gene. This rearrangement joins TRBV18 to TRBJ1-1, with D perhaps TRBD1 (5 bases). Germline V gene sequence: CDR1 KGHSH, CDR2 LQKENI. The germline V and J ends were trimmed by 5 bases and 2 bases, with 9 bases remaining between them. This CDR3 contains 13 residues. CDR3 in amino acids: CASSMQGNTEAFF. CDR3 bases read: TGTGCCAGCTCAATGCAGGGAAACACTGAA.

This clone was seen many times. The CDR3 end is not reached by the read, which stops 3 residues before it; the germline J gene fills it in. The J gene is TRBJ1-1, the V gene TRBV30; 7 bases line up with TRBD1. Trimming removed 0 bases from V and 3 bases from J; junction bases left unmatched: 7. Germline V gene sequence: CDR1 GTSNPN, CDR2 SVGIG (reference sequence). This CDR3 comprises 15 residues. The sequenced CDR3 bases are TGTGCCTGGAGTGTAAAGATGGACAGGCACACTGAA. It codes for CAWSVKMDRHTE. The whole CDR3 protein reads CAWSVKMDRHTEAFF.

This clone showed up many times. The read falls 3 residues short of the CDR3 end, and the missing part is taken from the germline J gene. The rearrangement uses TRBV2 and TRBJ1-2; D perhaps matches TRBD1 (6 bases). V was trimmed by 2 bases and J by 4 bases, leaving 8 bases between them. CDR1 SNHLY and CDR2 FYNNEI come from the germline V gene. This CDR3 is 13 amino acids long. The sequenced CDR3 bases are TGTGCCAGCAGTGAAAGGGGGGGCTATGGC. Protein sequence: CASSERGGYG. The entire CDR3 protein is CASSERGGYGYTF.

As regards this clone: The read falls 3 residues short of the CDR3 end, and the missing part is taken from the germline J gene. This sequence joins TRBV11-3 and TRBJ2-2; D remains ambiguous. Deletions cut 2 bases from V and 5 bases from J, with 6 bases between. This CDR3 is 13 amino acids long. The germline CDR1 and CDR2 sequences are SGHNT and YENEEA. The CDR3 loop reads CASSLKRTGELFF. The CDR3 bases that were read are TGTGCCAGCAGCTTAAAACGGACCGGGGAG.

The sample holds a few counts of this clone. The read ends 3 residues before the CDR3 terminus; that terminus is restored from the germline J gene. The genes are TRBV7-9 and TRBJ2-3, with 8 bases matching TRBD2. The CDR3 covers 15 residues. Germline CDR1 is SEHNR and CDR2 is FQNEAQ (reference sequence). V lost 8 bases to trimming and J lost 3 bases; unmatched junction nucleotides: 10. CDR3 bases read: TGTGCCAGCTTAAGCGGGGGCGGTTGGACAGATACG. This translates into CASLSGGGWTDT. In full, the CDR3 reads CASLSGGGWTDTQYF.

This clone has a count of ten or more. The CDR3 end falls 3 residues outside the read, so it is completed with the germline J gene. The chain employs TRBV20-1 and TRBJ2-3, with unresolved D. The CDR3 consists of 19 residues. The germline CDR1 and CDR2 sequences are DFQATT and SNEGSKA (reference sequence). V was shortened by 6 bases and J by 0 bases, with 28 bases between the two germline ends. CDR3 DNA (partial): TGCAGTGCGCCGGAATTACATAACTATAGGTCAACTAGCACAGATACG. It codes for CSAPELHNYRSTSTDT. The entire CDR3 is CSAPELHNYRSTSTDTQYF.

This clone has a count of ten or more. The read falls 3 residues short of the CDR3 end, and the missing part is taken from the germline J gene. The rearrangement links TRBV7-9 to TRBJ1-1, with D unclear. From germline, CDR1 is SEHNR and CDR2 FQNEAQ (reference sequence). The CDR3 contains 15 residues. The V gene lost 6 bases and the J gene lost 0 bases, with 14 bases spanning the gap. CDR3 DNA, as far as it was read: TGTGCCAGCAGAAAAAACAGAGAAATGAACACTGAA. It yields the protein CASRKNREMNTE. The full CDR3 protein reads CASRKNREMNTEAFF. The full variable domain, in which reference TRBV7-9 and TRBJ1-1 provide the parts outside the CDR3, is DTGVSQNPRHKITKRGQNVTFRCDPISEHNRLYWYRQTLGQGPEFLTYFQNEAQLEKSRLLSDRFSAERPKGSFSTLEIQRTEQGDSAMYLCASRKNREMNTEAFFGQGTRLTVV.